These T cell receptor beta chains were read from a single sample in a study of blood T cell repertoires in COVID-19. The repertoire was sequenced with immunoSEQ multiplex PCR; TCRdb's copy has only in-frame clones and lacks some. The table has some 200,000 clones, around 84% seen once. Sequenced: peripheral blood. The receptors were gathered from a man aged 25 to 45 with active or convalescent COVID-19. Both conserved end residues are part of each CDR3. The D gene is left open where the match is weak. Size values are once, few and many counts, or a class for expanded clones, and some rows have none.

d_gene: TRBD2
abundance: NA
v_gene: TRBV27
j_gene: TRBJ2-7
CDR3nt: TGTGCCAGCAGTTTATCCCCTAGCGGGAGGGCCGCCGAGCAGTACTTC
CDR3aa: CASSLSPSGRAAEQYF

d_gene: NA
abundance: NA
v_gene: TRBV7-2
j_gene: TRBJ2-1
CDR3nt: TGTGCCAGCAGCTTAGAGCAGCAGGCCTACAATGAGCAGTTCTTC
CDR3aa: CASSLEQQAYNEQFF

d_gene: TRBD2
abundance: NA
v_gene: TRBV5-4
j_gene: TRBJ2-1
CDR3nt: TGTGCCAGCAGCTTGAGCGGGGGGATTGGCTACAATGAGCAGTTCTTC
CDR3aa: CASSLSGGIGYNEQFF

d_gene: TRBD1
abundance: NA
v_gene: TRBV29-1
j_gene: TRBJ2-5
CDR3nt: TGCAGCGTTCAGGGGGCAGGGGAGACCCAGTACTTC
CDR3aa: CSVQGAGETQYF

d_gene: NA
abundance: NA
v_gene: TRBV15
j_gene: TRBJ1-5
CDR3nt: TGTGCCACCAGCTCTTACCCGGGAGTAGGCGGGCCCCAGCATTTT
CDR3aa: CATSSYPGVGGPQHF

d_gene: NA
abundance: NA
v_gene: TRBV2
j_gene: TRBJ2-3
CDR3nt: TGTGCCAGCAGTGAGGAGGGAAGGGCTCAAGATACGCAGTATTTT
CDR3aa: CASSEEGRAQDTQYF

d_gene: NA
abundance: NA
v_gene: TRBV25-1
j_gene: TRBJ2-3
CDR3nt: TGTGCCAGCAGTAAACTCCTATCCTCTAGCACAGATACGCAGTATTTT
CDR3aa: CASSKLLSSSTDTQYF

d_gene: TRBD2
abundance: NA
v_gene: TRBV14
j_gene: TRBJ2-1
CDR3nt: TGTGCCAGCAGCCAAGATACTAGCGCCCGAGGGAATGAGCAGTTCTTC
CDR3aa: CASSQDTSARGNEQFF

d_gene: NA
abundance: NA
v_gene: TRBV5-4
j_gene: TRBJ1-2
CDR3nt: TGTGCCAGCATCCGCAGGGTTTTGGGATTTACTAACTATGGCTACACCTTC
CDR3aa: CASIRRVLGFTNYGYTF

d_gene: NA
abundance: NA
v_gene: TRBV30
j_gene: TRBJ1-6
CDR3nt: TGTGCCTGGACCACCATCCCGGGGAAAATGGCAGCCCTCCACTTT
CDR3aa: CAWTTIPGKMAALHF

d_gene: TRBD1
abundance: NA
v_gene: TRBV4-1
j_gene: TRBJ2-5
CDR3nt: TGCGCCAGCAGCCAAGACCCGACAGGGGCGGAGACCCAGTACTTC
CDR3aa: CASSQDPTGAETQYF

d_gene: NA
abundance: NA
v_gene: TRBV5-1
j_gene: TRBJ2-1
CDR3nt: TGCGCCAGCAGCTTGAACCAGGGCCTAAATGAGCAGTTCTTC
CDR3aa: CASSLNQGLNEQFF

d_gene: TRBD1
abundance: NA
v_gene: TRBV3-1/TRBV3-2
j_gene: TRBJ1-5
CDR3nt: TGTGCCAGCAGCCAAGGTGGACAGGGCAATCAGCCCCAGCATTTT
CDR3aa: CASSQGGQGNQPQHF

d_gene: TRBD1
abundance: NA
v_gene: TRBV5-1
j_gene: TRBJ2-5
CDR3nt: TGCGCCAGCAGCTCTCGAGGACAGGACCAAGAGACCCAGTACTTC
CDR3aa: CASSSRGQDQETQYF

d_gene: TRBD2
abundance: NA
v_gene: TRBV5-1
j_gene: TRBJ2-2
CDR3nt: TGCGCCAGCAGCCCCGGGACTAGCGGGACCGGGGAGCTGTTTTTT
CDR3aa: CASSPGTSGTGELFF

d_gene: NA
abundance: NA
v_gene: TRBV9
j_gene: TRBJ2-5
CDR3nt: TGTGCCAGCAGCGTAGCCGGGGGACGAGGAGAGACCCAGTACTTC
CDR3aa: CASSVAGGRGETQYF

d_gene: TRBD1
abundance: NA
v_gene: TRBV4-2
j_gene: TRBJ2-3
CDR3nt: TGTGCCAGCAGCCAAGCGGGGACAGGGGTCACAGATACGCAGTATTTT
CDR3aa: CASSQAGTGVTDTQYF

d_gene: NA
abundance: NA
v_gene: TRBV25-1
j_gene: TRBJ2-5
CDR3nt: TGTGCCAGCAGTGAATTCTTAGGGCTGGAGGGGACCCAGTACTTC
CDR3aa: CASSEFLGLEGTQYF

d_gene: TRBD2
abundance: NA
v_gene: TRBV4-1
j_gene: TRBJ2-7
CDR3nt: TGCGCCAGCAGCCGATCCGGGACTAGCGATTCCTACGAGCAGTACTTC
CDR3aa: CASSRSGTSDSYEQYF

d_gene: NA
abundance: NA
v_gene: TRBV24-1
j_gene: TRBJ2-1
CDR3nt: TGTGCCATCTCGTCGTCGGGGATAGTTTACAATGAGCAGTTCTTC
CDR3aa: CAISSSGIVYNEQFF

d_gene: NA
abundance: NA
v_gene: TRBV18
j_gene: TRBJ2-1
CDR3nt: TGTGCCAGCTCACCACCTCACGGAGATTACAATGAGCAGTTCTTC
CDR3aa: CASSPPHGDYNEQFF

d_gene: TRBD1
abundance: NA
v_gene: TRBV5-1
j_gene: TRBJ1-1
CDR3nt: TGCGCCAGCAGCTCGTCAGGGGGAGGTGAAACTGGAGCTTTCTTT
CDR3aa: CASSSSGGGETGAFF

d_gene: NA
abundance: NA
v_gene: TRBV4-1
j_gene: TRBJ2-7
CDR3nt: TGCGCCAGCAGCCAGAGTGGGAGAGACTACGAGCAGTACTTC
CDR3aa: CASSQSGRDYEQYF

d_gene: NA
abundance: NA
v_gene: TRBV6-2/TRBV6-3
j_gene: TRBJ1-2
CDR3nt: TGTGCCAGCAGTTACTCGAAGACAGGAGCCTATGGCTACACCTTC
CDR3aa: CASSYSKTGAYGYTF

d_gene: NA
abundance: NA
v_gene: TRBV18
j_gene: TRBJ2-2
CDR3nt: TGTGCCAGCTCGGAAGAGGGAGCGGGCACCGGGGAGCTGTTTTTT
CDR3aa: CASSEEGAGTGELFF

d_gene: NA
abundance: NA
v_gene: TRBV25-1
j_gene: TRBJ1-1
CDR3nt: TGTGCCAGCAGTGAATTGCGACAGTCAGGAATGAACACTGAAGCTTTCTTT
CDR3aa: CASSELRQSGMNTEAFF

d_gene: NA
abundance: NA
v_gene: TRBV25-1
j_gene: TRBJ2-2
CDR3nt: TGTGCCAGCAGTGAGGGGGGCACCGGGGAGCTGTTTTTT
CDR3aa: CASSEGGTGELFF

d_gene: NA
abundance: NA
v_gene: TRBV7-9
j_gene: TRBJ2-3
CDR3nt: TGTGCCAGCAGCGGCCCACTGGGGGCGGGAGTCGGGATCACAGATACGCAGTATTTT
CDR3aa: CASSGPLGAGVGITDTQYF

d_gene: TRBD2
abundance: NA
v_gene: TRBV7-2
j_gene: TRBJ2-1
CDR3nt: TGTGCCAGCAGCTTAGAGCGGGGGGTCTACAATGAGCAGTTCTTC
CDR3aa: CASSLERGVYNEQFF

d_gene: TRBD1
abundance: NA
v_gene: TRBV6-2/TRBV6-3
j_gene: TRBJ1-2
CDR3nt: TGTGCCAGCAGTTACGGGACAGGGGTCTATGGCTACACCTTC
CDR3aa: CASSYGTGVYGYTF

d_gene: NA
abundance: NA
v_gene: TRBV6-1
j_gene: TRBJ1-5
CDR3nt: TGTGCCAGCAGTGAAGCGTTAACAGGAGGGGCCAATCAGCCCCAGCATTTT
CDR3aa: CASSEALTGGANQPQHF

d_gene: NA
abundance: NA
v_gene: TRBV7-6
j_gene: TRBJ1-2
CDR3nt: TGTGCCAGCAGCTTAGCGCCCCCTCTAGTTATGGGCTATGGCTACACCTTC
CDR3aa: CASSLAPPLVMGYGYTF

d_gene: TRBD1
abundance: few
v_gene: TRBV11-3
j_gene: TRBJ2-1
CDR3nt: TGTGCCAGCAGCTCCGGGATAGACCGGGACAGAAGCTACAATGAGCAGTTCTTC
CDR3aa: CASSSGIDRDRSYNEQFF

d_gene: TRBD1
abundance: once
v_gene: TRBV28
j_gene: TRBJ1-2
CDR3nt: TGTGCCAGCCTTACCCAAAGGACAGGGGGCGACTATGGCTACACCTTC
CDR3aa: CASLTQRTGGDYGYTF

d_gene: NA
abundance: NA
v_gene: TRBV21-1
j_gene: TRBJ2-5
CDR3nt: TGTGCCAGCAGCAAACTTCCCAGGGGAGGGCTGGAGACCCAGTACTTC
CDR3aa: CASSKLPRGGLETQYF

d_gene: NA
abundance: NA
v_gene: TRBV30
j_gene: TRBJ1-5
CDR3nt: TGTGCCTGGTCACAGGCAGGCAATCAGCCCCAGCATTTT
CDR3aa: CAWSQAGNQPQHF

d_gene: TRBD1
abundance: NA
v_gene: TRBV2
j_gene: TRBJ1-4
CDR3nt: TGTGCCAGTCGTCTGCAGGGGGCTGATAATGAAAAACTGTTTTTT
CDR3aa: CASRLQGADNEKLFF

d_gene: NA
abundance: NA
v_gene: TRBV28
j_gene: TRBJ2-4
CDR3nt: TGTGCCAGCAGTTTAGTCGCCGGGAACATTCAGTACTTC
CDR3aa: CASSLVAGNIQYF

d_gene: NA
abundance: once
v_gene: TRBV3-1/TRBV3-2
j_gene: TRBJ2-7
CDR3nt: TGTGCCAGCAGCCCCGGGGACTTATCCTACGAGCAGTACTTC
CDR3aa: CASSPGDLSYEQYF

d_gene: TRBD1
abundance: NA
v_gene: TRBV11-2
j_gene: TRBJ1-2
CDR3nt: TGTGCCAGCAGCAACGACAGGGGGCGAGGCTACACCTTC
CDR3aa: CASSNDRGRGYTF